This record looks at one T cell receptor beta chain sequence and its context. The record originates from a study of control samples from healthy donors and cancer patients. Germline values: CDR1 SEHNR, CDR2 FQNEAQ (reference sequence). This CDR3 is built from 13 residues. Between the trimmed V and J ends, which lost 6 bases and 4 bases, there was a span of 12 bases. Sequenced by immunoSEQ multiplex PCR; TCRdb stores in-frame clones only, minus some. The table has over 150,000 clones, more than 90% seen once. The material sequenced was blood. The chain joins TRBV7-9 to TRBJ1-2, with TRBD1 as a possible D gene (5 bases). The source of this sequence is a woman in her thirties or forties in good health. CDR3 DNA: TGTGCCAGCAGTGCCGGGACGGTCTATGGCTACACCTTC. Protein sequence: CASSAGTVYGYTF.